The 3 T cell receptor beta chains below all came from one sample that was sequenced in a study of T cell responses to AZD1222 COVID-19 vaccine. The repertoire was sequenced with immunoSEQ multiplex PCR; TCRdb's copy has only in-frame clones and lacks some. The data hold around 78,000 clones, with roughly nine tenths observed a single time. The sequencing here drew on peripheral blood, taken 28 days after the second AZD1222 dose. These receptors came from an adult who received the AZD1222 COVID-19 vaccine.

The rearrangement uses TRBV27 and TRBJ1-3; D might be TRBD1 (5 bases). The CDR3 spans 11 residues. Between the trimmed V and J ends, which lost 11 bases and 6 bases, there was a span of 11 bases. From germline, CDR1 is MNHEY and CDR2 SMNVEV (reference sequence). The CDR3 nucleotides read TGTGCCTCCGGGACCCCAAACACCATATATTTT. Amino acid sequence: CASGTPNTIYF.

The chain carries TRBV6-5 and TRBJ2-1; 11 nucleotides line up with TRBD2. V lost 5 bases and J lost 10; bases outside the gene matches: 7. The CDR3 runs to 14 residues. The V gene's germline CDR1 is MNHEY and CDR2 SVGAGI. In DNA, the CDR3 is TGTGCCAGCAGTAAACTAGCGGGAGCTGGCGAGCAGTTCTTC. This encodes CASSKLAGAGEQFF.

The chain combines TRBV6-2 or TRBV6-3 with TRBJ2-7; tentative D call: TRBD2 (6 bases). Trimming shortened V by 2 bases and J by 0 bases, and 11 bases separated the two germline ends. The germline V gene encodes CDR1 MNHEY and CDR2 SVGEGT. This CDR3 spans 15 amino acids. CDR3 DNA: TGTGCCAGCAGTTACCCCCTAGCGCTCTCCTACGAGCAGTACTTC. This translates into CASSYPLALSYEQYF.